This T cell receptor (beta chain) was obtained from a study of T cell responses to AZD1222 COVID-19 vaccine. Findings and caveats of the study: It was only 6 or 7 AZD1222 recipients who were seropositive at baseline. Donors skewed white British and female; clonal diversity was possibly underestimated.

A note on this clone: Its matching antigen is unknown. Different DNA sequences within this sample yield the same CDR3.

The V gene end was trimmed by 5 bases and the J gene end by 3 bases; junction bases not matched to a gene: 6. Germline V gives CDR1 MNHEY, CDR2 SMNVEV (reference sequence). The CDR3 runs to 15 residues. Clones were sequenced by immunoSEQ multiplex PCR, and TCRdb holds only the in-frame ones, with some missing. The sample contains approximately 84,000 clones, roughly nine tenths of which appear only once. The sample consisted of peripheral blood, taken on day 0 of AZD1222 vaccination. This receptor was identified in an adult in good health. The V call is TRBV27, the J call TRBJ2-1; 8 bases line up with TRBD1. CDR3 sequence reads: CASSPRTGSYNEQFF. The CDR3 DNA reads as TGTGCCAGCAGTCCCCGGACAGGGAGCTACAATGAGCAGTTCTTC.